This is a list of T cell receptor beta chains from one sample in a study of blood T cell repertoires in COVID-19. Here immunoSEQ multiplex PCR was the method, and the copy in TCRdb shows in-frame clones only, minus some. The repertoire holds 150,000 to 180,000 clones, with 75% to 90% as singletons. Sequencing input: peripheral blood. The source is a man between 60 and 75 years old with acute or convalescent COVID-19. Each CDR3 is given with its conserved first and last residue. The D gene is left open where the match is weak. Not every row has a clone size; where given, it reads once, few, many or a size class.

v_gene	j_gene	d_gene	abundance	CDR3aa	CDR3nt
TRBV7-3	TRBJ1-1	.	.	CASSLVEAFF	TGTGCCAGCAGCTTAGTAGAAGCTTTCTTT
TRBV5-4	TRBJ1-2	.	.	CASSFRGTNYGYTF	TGTGCCAGCAGCTTCCGGGGGACTAACTATGGCTACACCTTC
TRBV7-2	TRBJ2-1	.	few	CASSLSTPYNEQFF	TGTGCCAGCAGCTTATCTACCCCCTACAATGAGCAGTTCTTC
TRBV7-9	TRBJ2-7	TRBD2	.	CASESGGSSYEQYF	TGTGCCAGCGAGAGCGGGGGGAGCTCCTACGAGCAGTACTTC
TRBV6-5	TRBJ2-7	.	.	CASSTGFYEQYF	TGTGCCAGCAGTACAGGGTTCTACGAGCAGTACTTC
TRBV29-1	TRBJ1-2	TRBD1	.	CSVGTEGASDYTF	TGCAGCGTCGGGACAGAAGGTGCGAGTGACTACACCTTC
TRBV12-5	TRBJ2-1	.	.	CASGQLRGTYNEQFF	TGTGCTAGTGGCCAGCTCCGCGGCACCTACAATGAGCAGTTCTTC
TRBV4-3	TRBJ1-3	.	.	CASSQSVHERNTIYF	TGCGCCAGCAGTCAAAGTGTTCATGAGAGGAACACCATATATTTT
TRBV29-1	TRBJ1-2	.	.	CSVDSSNTGIHYGYTF	TGCAGCGTTGACTCCTCCAATACAGGGATACACTATGGCTACACCTTC
TRBV6-1	TRBJ1-5	.	.	CASSEYAVSVGQPQHF	TGTGCCAGCAGTGAATACGCAGTTTCCGTCGGGCAGCCCCAGCATTTT
TRBV10-3	TRBJ2-7	TRBD1	few	CAISARTGTVGEQYF	TGTGCCATCAGTGCTAGGACAGGAACGGTAGGCGAGCAGTACTTC
TRBV27	TRBJ2-3	TRBD2	.	CASSLMGGTSTDTQYF	TGTGCCAGCAGTTTAATGGGGGGGACTAGCACAGATACGCAGTATTTT
TRBV18	TRBJ2-1	.	few	CASYRDIGDEQFF	TGTGCCAGCTACCGGGACATTGGCGATGAGCAGTTCTTC
TRBV4-2	TRBJ1-6	TRBD1	.	CASSPLGGNSPLHF	TGTGCCAGCAGCCCTCTAGGGGGCAATTCACCCCTCCACTTT
TRBV15	TRBJ1-4	.	.	CATSSGITEEKLFF	TGTGCCACCAGCAGCGGGATTACAGAGGAAAAACTGTTTTTT
TRBV5-6	TRBJ2-1	.	.	CASSGGPNNEQFF	TGTGCCAGCAGCGGCGGGCCGAACAATGAGCAGTTCTTC
TRBV10-3	TRBJ2-7	TRBD1	.	CAISRGQGTYEQYF	TGTGCCATCAGTCGGGGACAGGGGACCTACGAGCAGTACTTC
TRBV7-9	TRBJ1-1	TRBD1	.	CASSSTAGGAFF	TGTGCCAGCAGCTCGACGGCAGGGGGAGCTTTCTTT
TRBV3-1/TRBV3-2	TRBJ1-6	.	.	CASSQGQRYNSPLHF	TGTGCCAGCAGCCAGGGGCAACGTTATAATTCACCCCTCCACTTT
TRBV6-6	TRBJ2-3	.	few	CASSSGDSSTDTQYF	TGTGCCAGCAGTTCCGGTGATTCTAGCACAGATACGCAGTATTTT
TRBV11-2	TRBJ2-4	.	.	CASSSPSGMSVAKNIQYF	TGTGCCAGCAGCTCACCCTCCGGGATGTCAGTAGCCAAAAACATTCAGTACTTC
TRBV9	TRBJ2-2	TRBD1	.	CASNRDRATGELFF	TGTGCCAGCAACCGGGACAGGGCCACCGGGGAGCTGTTTTTT
TRBV6-5	TRBJ1-1	.	.	CASSYRGTLEAFF	TGTGCCAGCAGTTACCGGGGGACTCTTGAAGCTTTCTTT
TRBV10-3	TRBJ2-7	TRBD1	.	CAISESGQARSEQYF	TGTGCCATCAGTGAGTCCGGACAGGCGAGGAGCGAGCAGTACTTC